These 31 T cell receptor beta chains were sequenced from one sample in a study of T cell repertoires in cytomegalovirus infection. The antigens these receptors bind are not known. Using its own MiXCR run on the reads, TCRdb lists one record per CDR3 protein. The data show some 54,000 distinct CDR3 sequences, 15% to 20% seen once. Sequencing was performed on CD8+ T cells from cultured PBMCs, taken from culture after CMV antigen stimulation. The receptors derive from a human donor in good health (CMV status not recorded). Some clones in this sample may be carry-over from other donors' samples.

The gene calls are TRBV7-8 and TRBJ2-7, with D possibly called TRBD1 or TRBD2 (6 bases each). This CDR3 comprises 14 residues. Germline V gene sequence: CDR1 SGHVS, CDR2 FQNEAQ. V was cut by 4 bases and J by 3 bases, with 13 bases left in between. The CDR3 protein is CASSSYRGHYEQYF. CDR3 in DNA: TGTGCCAGCAGCTCCTACCGGGGGCACTACGAGCAGTACTTC.

The chain joins TRBV12-3 or TRBV12-4 to TRBJ1-1; D is possibly TRBD1 (5 bases). V shed 7 bases and J shed 2 bases, with 14 bases lying between them. The CDR3 is 14 amino acids. The CDR3 spells CASNTDTSNTEAFF. Here the CDR3 DNA reads TGTGCCAGCAACACGGACACTTCCAACACTGAAGCTTTCTTT.

J is TRBJ2-3 and V is TRBV2; the match to TRBD2 covers 10 bases. After removal of 8 bases from V and 2 bases from J, the junction contained 10 bases not matched to a gene. The CDR3 is 16 amino acids. CDR1 is SNHLY, CDR2 FYNNEI, per germline. The chain's CDR3 is CASSGASGGFTDTQYF. The DNA of the CDR3 is TGTGCCAGCTCTGGGGCTAGCGGGGGATTCACAGATACGCAGTATTTT.

This clonotype occurred many times. The chain is built from TRBV7-8 and TRBJ1-6; the D gene is possibly TRBD1 (5 bases). V lost 4 bases, J lost 7 bases, and 17 bases lay in between. CDR1 and CDR2 from the germline V gene are SGHVS and FQNEAQ. This CDR3 is built from 16 residues. As DNA, the CDR3 is TGTGCCAGCAGCTCATCACCCAGGGTGCTGAATTCACCCCTCCACTTT. Translating gives CASSSSPRVLNSPLHF. The complete variable domain, with remaining parts taken from reference TRBV7-8 and TRBJ1-6, reads GAGVSQSPRYKVAKRGQDVALRCDPISGHVSLFWYQQALGQGPEFLTYFQNEAQLDKSGLPSDRFFAERPEGSVSTLKIQRTQQEDSAVYLCASSSSPRVLNSPLHFGNGTRLTVT.

This clonotype was detected only a few times. V and J are TRBV7-2 and TRBJ2-7, with TRBD2 matching over 12 bases. V lost 4 bases to trimming and J lost 6 bases; unmatched junction nucleotides: 13. This CDR3 is 17 amino acids long. Germline V gives CDR1 SGHTA, CDR2 FQGNSA. The CDR3 DNA reads TGTGCCAGCAGCTCCCGACTAGCGGGGGCTCCTCCTGGCGAGCAGTACTTC. Protein sequence: CASSSRLAGAPPGEQYF. The full variable domain, with the rest looked up from reference TRBV7-2 and TRBJ2-7, is GAGVSQSPSNKVTEKGKDVELRCDPISGHTALYWYRQSLGQGLEFLIYFQGNSAPDKSGLPSDRFSAERTGGSVSTLTIQRTQQEDSAVYLCASSSRLAGAPPGEQYFGPGTRLTVT.

This clonotype was seen more than once but under ten times. The chain carries TRBV14 and TRBJ2-1; 7 nucleotides line up with TRBD2. Germline lookup yields CDR1 SGHDN and CDR2 FVKESK. J gave up 10 bases and V 3 bases, and 6 bases lay outside the gene matches. CDR3 size: 13 residues. The CDR3 spells CASSQGGVGEQFF. CDR3 DNA sequence: TGTGCCAGCAGCCAGGGAGGGGTTGGAGAGCAGTTCTTC.

The chain combines TRBV11-2 with TRBJ1-1; D unclear. CDR1 is SGHAT and CDR2 is FQNNGV in the germline V gene. The CDR3 runs 15 residues. V was clipped by 4 bases and J by 3 bases, with 15 bases between them. CDR3 coding DNA: TGTGCCAGCAGCTCTATGGATGGTCTGGACACTGAAGCTTTCTTT. This translates into CASSSMDGLDTEAFF.

This clonotype was observed a few times. V usage is TRBV7-8 and J usage is TRBJ1-4; TRBD1 is a possible D gene (5 bases). The CDR3 sequence is 13 residues long. V was trimmed by 6 bases and J by 10 bases, leaving 15 bases between them. CDR1 and CDR2 from the germline V gene are SGHVS and FQNEAQ. CDR3 residues: CASRPLEGPKLFF. The CDR3 DNA reads as TGTGCCAGCAGACCCCTGGAGGGGCCAAAACTGTTTTTT.

This clonotype was counted at least ten times. The CDR3 protein is CASGRSPKNIQYF. The CDR3 region has the DNA TGTGCCAGCGGCAGGAGCCCCAAAAACATTCAGTACTTC. This chain links TRBV7-2 with TRBJ2-4, with D unresolved. This CDR3 is 13 amino acids long. The V end lost 8 bases, the J end lost 2 bases, and 10 bases lay between the germline ends. Germline CDR1 and CDR2: SGHTA and FQGNSA.

This chain joins TRBV7-6 and TRBJ2-2, with TRBD1 matching over 7 bases. Germline V gene lookup returns CDR1 SGHVS and CDR2 FNYEAQ. This CDR3 is 17 amino acids long. Losses at the gene ends were 3 bases for V and 2 bases for J; bases not matched to a gene: 9. DNA for the CDR3: TGTGCCAGCAGCTTGCTTACCGGACAGGACAACACCGGGGAGCTGTTTTTT. Translation gives CASSLLTGQDNTGELFF.

This clonotype has only a few counts. The J gene is TRBJ1-3, the V gene TRBV5-4, with 7 positions matching TRBD1. The CDR3 loop spans 15 amino acids. The trim removed 0 bases at V and 0 bases at J, leaving 0 bases unmatched. Germline V gives CDR1 SGHNT, CDR2 YYREEE (reference sequence). The CDR3 spells CASSLAGGSGNTIYF. The DNA for the CDR3 is TGTGCCAGCAGCTTGGCAGGGGGCTCTGGAAACACCATATATTTT. Full variable domain (outside the CDR3, taken from reference TRBV5-4 and TRBJ1-3): ETGVTQSPTHLIKTRGQQVTLRCSSQSGHNTVSWYQQALGQGPQFIFQYYREEENGRGNFPPRFSGLQFPNYSSELNVNALELDDSALYLCASSLAGGSGNTIYFGEGSWLTVV.

The J gene is TRBJ2-2, the V gene TRBV7-8, with D possibly matching TRBD2 (5 bases). Germline CDR1 reads SGHVS; CDR2 reads FQNEAQ. V gave up 1 base and J gave up 5 bases, with 11 bases separating them. CDR3 size: 15 residues. The CDR3 bases are TGTGCCAGCAGCTTAGAAGAGGGTATGACCGGGGAGCTGTTTTTT. This gives the protein CASSLEEGMTGELFF.

At least ten counts were recorded for this clonotype. The chain has TRBV12-3 or TRBV12-4 and TRBJ1-4; weak D call: TRBD1 (5 bases). This CDR3 spans 16 amino acids. V was shortened by 5 bases and J by 0 bases, with 13 bases between the two germline ends. CDR3 DNA: TGTGCCAGCAGTAAGACGTTGGGGGCAACTAATGAAAAACTGTTTTTT. Translating gives CASSKTLGATNEKLFF.

Here the CDR3 DNA reads TGTGCCAGCAGCTCGAGGGGACGACAGTACCCCGCTGGAAACACCATATATTTT. Translating gives CASSSRGRQYPAGNTIYF. The J gene is TRBJ1-3, the V gene TRBV7-8, with D possibly matching TRBD1 (5 bases). Germline lookup yields CDR1 SGHVS and CDR2 FQNEAQ. CDR3 size: 18 residues. The V end lost 4 bases, the J end lost 2 bases, and 21 bases lay between the germline ends.

CDR3 sequence reads: CASSIMAMWGGSPYNEQFF. CDR3 DNA sequence: TGTGCCAGTAGTATAATGGCCATGTGGGGGGGGTCACCCTACAATGAGCAGTTCTTC. This sequence joins TRBV19 and TRBJ2-1; 7 bases line up with TRBD2. The CDR3 is made up of 19 amino acids. The V gene end was trimmed by 2 bases and the J gene end by 2 bases; junction bases not matched to a gene: 15. In germline, CDR1 is LNHDA, CDR2 SQIVND (reference sequence).

This clonotype was seen a handful of times. The chain is built from TRBV4-3 and TRBJ2-1, with 9 bases identical to TRBD1. With V trimmed by 3 bases and J by 0 bases, 9 bases remained unmatched. The CDR3 runs 18 residues. The germline V gene has CDR1 LGHNA and CDR2 YSLEER. The DNA for the CDR3 is TGCGCCAGCAGCCATCCGGGACAGGGCCGGGGCTCCTACAATGAGCAGTTCTTC. Its translation: CASSHPGQGRGSYNEQFF.

The CDR3 is CASTDTGHYYNEQFF. In nucleotides, the CDR3 is TGTGCCAGCACCGATACAGGGCACTACTACAATGAGCAGTTCTTC. This chain uses TRBV12-3 or TRBV12-4 with TRBJ2-1; D might be TRBD1 (6 bases). The ends were cut back, 7 bases at V and 3 bases at J, with 16 bases in the middle. The CDR3 runs 15 residues.

The chain recombines TRBV27 with TRBJ1-5, with TRBD1 identical over 10 bases. The CDR3 has 15 amino acids. Germline V gene data show CDR1 as MNHEY and CDR2 as SMNVEV (reference sequence). The junction had 6 bases not matched to a gene; V was cut back by 6 bases and J by 4 bases. In DNA form, the CDR3 reads TGTGCCAGCAGCGACAGGGGGCGGCCGAATCAGCCCCAGCATTTT. This codes for CASSDRGRPNQPQHF.

This clonotype was counted only a few times. The CDR3, as DNA: TGTGCCAGCAGCTTACGTGACATAACCCCGACGCACACTGAAGCTTTCTTT. As protein: CASSLRDITPTHTEAFF. The V call is TRBV7-3, the J call TRBJ1-1; no clear D gene. Germline values: CDR1 SGHTA, CDR2 FQGTGA. The V end was cut by 2 bases, the J end by 3 bases, with 19 bases between. This CDR3 is 17 amino acids long.

V is TRBV6-1 and J is TRBJ2-6, with D uncertain. Per the germline V gene, CDR1 is MNHNS and CDR2 is SASEGT. Between the trimmed V and J ends, which lost 3 bases and 0 bases, there was a span of 12 bases. The CDR3 loop spans 17 amino acids. The CDR3 DNA follows: TGTGCCAGCAGTGACCAATATGAGAGCTCTGGGGCCAACGTCCTGACTTTC. This gives the protein CASSDQYESSGANVLTF.

The V call is TRBV6-1, the J call TRBJ2-5; D remains unclear. The CDR3 runs 13 residues. V dropped 9 bases and J dropped 4 bases, with 15 bases sitting between them. Germline CDR1 MNHNS, CDR2 SASEGT. CDR3 DNA sequence: TGTGCCAGTCTGGAGCGCCGCGGAGAGACCCAGTACTTC. Its protein is CASLERRGETQYF.

The CDR3 loop reads CASSYDRTQAKNIQYF. The CDR3 nucleotides are TGTGCCAGCAGTTACGACAGGACCCAAGCCAAAAACATTCAGTACTTC. V and J are TRBV6-2 or TRBV6-3 and TRBJ2-4; a weak D match, TRBD1 (6 bases). Germline assignment: CDR1 MNHEY and CDR2 SVGEGT. The CDR3 totals 16 residues. Trimming pared 2 bases from V and 0 bases from J, leaving 11 bases between.

The chain recombines TRBV7-8 with TRBJ1-2; 8 bases are shared with TRBD1. The CDR3 sequence is 16 residues long. Germline CDR1 and CDR2: SGHVS and FQNEAQ. Trimming took 0 bases from V and 6 from J; bases not matched to a gene: 9. CDR3 sequence (DNA): TGTGCCAGCAGCTTAGCCCCCGGACAGGGAGTGGATGGCTACACCTTC. Protein sequence: CASSLAPGQGVDGYTF. Full variable domain (missing parts from reference TRBV7-8 and TRBJ1-2): GAGVSQSPRYKVAKRGQDVALRCDPISGHVSLFWYQQALGQGPEFLTYFQNEAQLDKSGLPSDRFFAERPEGSVSTLKIQRTQQEDSAVYLCASSLAPGQGVDGYTFGSGTRLTVV.

The chain links TRBV6-2 or TRBV6-3 to TRBJ1-2; the D gene is possibly TRBD1 (5 bases). This CDR3 has 17 residues. Trimming pared 7 bases from V and 4 bases from J, leaving 25 bases between. Looked up from germline, CDR1 is MNHEY and CDR2 is SVGEGT. The CDR3 nucleotides read TGTGCCAGCAATGTGTTCGACAGCACGCTCCCTACCTATGGCTACACCTTC. Translation: CASNVFDSTLPTYGYTF.

This clonotype occurred a few times. This chain uses TRBV20-1 with TRBJ2-2, with D perhaps TRBD2 (6 bases). The CDR3 has 17 residues. V dropped 5 bases and J dropped 3 bases, with 22 bases sitting between them. Germline V gene lookup returns CDR1 DFQATT and CDR2 SNEGSKA (reference sequence). The CDR3 is CSADMTGVGGYTGELFF. CDR3 sequence (DNA): TGCAGTGCTGATATGACGGGAGTTGGGGGGTACACCGGGGAGCTGTTTTTT.

This clonotype appeared a few times. The gene calls are TRBV12-3 or TRBV12-4 and TRBJ2-3, with 8 positions matching TRBD2. The V segment lost 2 bases and the J segment 1 base; nucleotides outside the gene matches: 11. The CDR3 totals 18 residues. CDR3 in amino acids: CASSLNLRGADGTDTQYF. In nucleotides, the CDR3 is TGTGCCAGCAGTTTAAATTTGCGGGGGGCCGACGGCACAGATACGCAGTATTTT.

A few counts support this clonotype. The chain recombines TRBV6-6 with TRBJ1-5; TRBD1 matches at 7 bases. Trimming cost V 2 bases and J 6 bases; bases outside gene matches: 4. The length of the CDR3 is 14 residues. Germline CDR1 MNHNY, CDR2 SVGAGI (reference sequence). The CDR3 DNA is TGTGCCAGCAGTTACGACAGGGAGGGTCAGCCCCAGCATTTT. The encoded protein is CASSYDREGQPQHF.

This clonotype was seen only a few times. This chain uses TRBV5-3 with TRBJ1-2; perhaps TRBD1 as D (5 bases). TRBV5-3 has ORF status, its function being uncertain. The V end lost 8 bases, the J end lost 4 bases, and 12 bases lay between the germline ends. The CDR3 extends over 12 amino acids. For the CDR3, the DNA is TGTGCCAGCAGCCCGGGGCTCTATGGCTACACCTTC. Protein product: CASSPGLYGYTF.

The chain combines TRBV7-6 with TRBJ1-2; the D is unclear. Germline-derived CDR1 and CDR2 are SGHVS and FNYEAQ. V lost 5 bases to trimming and J lost 5 bases, with 18 bases between them. The CDR3 loop spans 15 amino acids. The CDR3 region is CASSQSTGFVYGYTF. CDR3 DNA sequence: TGTGCCAGCAGCCAATCCACCGGGTTTGTGTATGGCTACACCTTC.

The J gene is TRBJ2-3, the V gene TRBV6-6; the match to TRBD2 covers 7 bases. Germline V gene sequence: CDR1 MNHNY, CDR2 SVGAGI (reference sequence). The CDR3 length is 16 residues. The ends lost 2 bases at V and 4 bases at J; junction bases unmatched: 9. The DNA for the CDR3 is TGTGCCAGCAGTTACGTGGGGCTAGCGGCCGCAGATACGCAGTATTTT. Its translation: CASSYVGLAAADTQYF.

This chain uses TRBV5-6 with TRBJ2-1, with D maybe TRBD1 (5 bases). The germline V and J ends were trimmed by 6 bases and 3 bases, with 16 bases remaining between them. Germline CDR1 and CDR2: SGHDT and YYEEEE. The CDR3 spans 15 residues. The CDR3 sequence is CASTFPTGNYNEQFF. CDR3 nucleotides: TGTGCCAGCACCTTCCCTACAGGTAACTACAATGAGCAGTTCTTC. The complete variable domain, with remaining parts taken from reference TRBV5-6 and TRBJ2-1, reads DAGVTQSPTHLIKTRGQQVTLRCSPKSGHDTVSWYQQALGQGPQFIFQYYEEEERQRGNFPDRFSGHQFPNYSSELNVNALLLGDSALYLCASTFPTGNYNEQFFGPGTRLTVL.